Listed here are 28 T cell receptor beta chains from one sample, sequenced in a study of blood T cell repertoires in COVID-19. Sequencing was performed with immunoSEQ multiplex PCR; in TCRdb, only in-frame clones are kept and a portion is missing. The repertoire includes about 230,000 clones, about 90% of them detected once, and 3% to 3.5% sits in the top ten. Sequencing was carried out using PBMCs or T cells enriched from blood (not recorded which). These receptors were taken from a woman aged 50 to 60 in a cohort exposed to, infected with or recovered from COVID-19 (not recorded which).

The chain is built from TRBV3-1 (or the pseudogene TRBV3-2) and TRBJ1-1; D call uncertain. The CDR3 sequence is 15 residues long. The germline V gene has CDR1 LGHDT and CDR2 YNNKEL (reference sequence). Trimming shortened V by 1 base and J by 4 bases, and 13 bases separated the two germline ends. In DNA form, the CDR3 reads TGTGCCAGCAGCCAAGTCGGACTCGCGGCCACTGAAGCTTTCTTT. It yields the protein CASSQVGLAATEAFF.

This clone was observed a single time. This chain uses TRBV7-3 with TRBJ1-4; D not certain. Per the germline V gene, CDR1 is SGHTA and CDR2 is FQGTGA. There are 17 residues in the CDR3. Deletions cut 4 bases from V and 5 bases from J, with 20 bases between. The DNA of the CDR3 is TGTGCCAGCAGCTCAACCCAGGAGGTGAGCGAAAATGAAAAACTGTTTTTT. This encodes CASSSTQEVSENEKLFF.

This sequence joins TRBV2 and TRBJ2-1, with D perhaps TRBD1 (5 bases). The CDR3 has 19 amino acids. The germline gives CDR1 SNHLY, CDR2 FYNNEI. V lost 1 base and J lost 4, with 23 bases in between. This CDR3 is CASSEGGFVGLYGYNEQFF. The CDR3 DNA follows: TGTGCCAGCAGTGAAGGGGGCTTCGTTGGATTATATGGATACAATGAGCAGTTCTTC.

The chain joins TRBV27 to TRBJ1-2; D is uncertain. This CDR3 has 13 residues. Trimming removed 2 bases from V and 5 bases from J, with 9 bases in between. Germline V CDR1 and CDR2: MNHEY, SMNVEV (reference sequence). The CDR3 loop reads CASSLVRGYGYTF. Written as DNA, the CDR3 is TGTGCCAGCAGTTTAGTTCGGGGATATGGCTACACCTTC.

This rearrangement joins TRBV6-5 to TRBJ1-2; 7 positions match TRBD1. Germline V gene lookup returns CDR1 MNHEY and CDR2 SVGAGI. J lost 6 bases, V lost 6 bases, and 7 bases had no gene match. The CDR3 runs to 13 residues. In nucleotides, the CDR3 is TGTGCCAGCAGCCCCTCAGGGGGACATGGCTACACCTTC. Its translation is CASSPSGGHGYTF.

The chain recombines TRBV29-1 with TRBJ2-3; tentative D call: TRBD2 (7 bases). V was cut by 7 bases and J by 2 bases, with 13 bases left in between. From germline, CDR1 is SQVTM and CDR2 ANQGSEA. This CDR3 has 13 residues. CDR3 region: CSGGGHTTDTQYF. The CDR3 DNA reads as TGCAGCGGGGGGGGACATACCACAGATACGCAGTATTTT.

The CDR3, as DNA: TGTGCCAGCAGCTTAATAGCGCCGACTAGCGGGGGGCAGAATGAGCAGTTCTTC. As protein: CASSLIAPTSGGQNEQFF. The J gene is TRBJ2-1, the V gene TRBV7-3, with TRBD2 matching over 13 bases. V lost 1 base, J lost 7 bases, and 10 bases stayed unmatched. The CDR3 is 18 amino acids. In germline, CDR1 is SGHTA, CDR2 FQGTGA.

The chain is built from TRBV5-4 and TRBJ2-1; 12 nucleotides line up with TRBD2. The V gene's germline CDR1 is SGHNT and CDR2 YYREEE (reference sequence). Trimming cost V 1 base and J 0 bases; bases outside gene matches: 11. The CDR3 extends over 20 amino acids. The chain's CDR3 is CASSLFAGLAGESSYNEQFF. The CDR3 coding sequence is TGTGCCAGCAGCTTGTTCGCGGGACTAGCGGGTGAAAGCTCCTACAATGAGCAGTTCTTC.

The chain combines TRBV19 with TRBJ2-2, with a possible D match to TRBD2 (6 bases). CDR3 length: 15 amino acids. The V gene's germline CDR1 is LNHDA and CDR2 SQIVND (reference sequence). V dropped 7 bases and J dropped 5 bases, with 17 bases sitting between them. The CDR3 reads CASTWRDGSTGELFF. The CDR3 DNA reads TGTGCCAGTACCTGGAGGGACGGATCAACCGGGGAGCTGTTTTTT.

Here the CDR3 reads CASSSAGGLAGEQFF. CDR3 bases: TGTGCCAGCAGCTCAGCGGGAGGACTAGCTGGTGAGCAGTTCTTC. The V gene is TRBV7-3, the J gene TRBJ2-1; 9 bases match TRBD2. Germline V CDR1 and CDR2: SGHTA, FQGTGA. V was pared by 4 bases and J by 9 bases, with 10 bases of the junction left unmatched. This CDR3 is built from 15 residues.

The rearrangement links TRBV19 to TRBJ1-6, with 10 bases matching TRBD1. Trimming at V came to 7 bases and at J to 10 bases, leaving 7 bases not matched to a gene. This CDR3 is built from 14 residues. CDR1 and CDR2 from the germline V gene are LNHDA and SQIVND (reference sequence). In DNA, the CDR3 is TGTGCCAGTACTGGGACAGGGGATAGATCACCCCTCCACTTT. Residues: CASTGTGDRSPLHF.

The chain carries TRBV5-5 and TRBJ1-6; 8 nucleotides agree with TRBD1. Germline V CDR1 and CDR2: SGHKS, YYEKEE (reference sequence). V lost 4 bases and J lost 7; bases outside the gene matches: 10. The length of the CDR3 is 16 residues. The CDR3 sequence: CASSLGQGVRNSPLHF. CDR3 DNA: TGTGCCAGCAGCCTAGGACAGGGAGTAAGGAATTCACCCCTCCACTTT.

The V and J genes are TRBV19 and TRBJ1-6; TRBD1 matches 10 bases. The CDR3 length is 16 residues. J was trimmed by 9 bases and V by 1 base; bases with no gene match: 6. The V gene's germline CDR1 is LNHDA and CDR2 SQIVND (reference sequence). CDR3 sequence: CASSIGGTGVISPLHF. Written as DNA, the CDR3 is TGTGCCAGTAGTATAGGAGGGACAGGGGTTATTTCACCCCTCCACTTT. The full variable domain, in which reference TRBV19 and TRBJ1-6 provide the parts outside the CDR3, is DGGITQSPKYLFRKEGQNVTLSCEQNLNHDAMYWYRQDPGQGLRLIYYSQIVNDFQKGDIAEGYSVSREKKESFPLTVTSAQKNPTAFYLCASSIGGTGVISPLHFGNGTRLTVT.

V and J are TRBV19 and TRBJ1-2; 7 bases line up with TRBD1. Germline lookup yields CDR1 LNHDA and CDR2 SQIVND (reference sequence). This CDR3 has 18 residues. J lost 4 bases, V lost 1 base, and 15 bases had no gene match. The CDR3 region has the DNA TGTGCCAGTAGTATAGCAAGACAGGGAAGGCGGGCGTCCTATGGCTACACCTTC. Protein product: CASSIARQGRRASYGYTF.

In its sample, this clone was seen once. The rearrangement uses TRBV3-1 (or the pseudogene TRBV3-2) and TRBJ2-6, with a tentative D call TRBD1 (6 bases). The V and J ends lost 4 bases and 1 base respectively, with 32 bases between them. This CDR3 is built from 23 residues. Germline V gene lookup returns CDR1 LGHDT and CDR2 YNNKEL (reference sequence). CDR3 sequence (DNA): TGTGCCAGCAGCCCAATGGGATCAGGGGATTTGTTGGTATTATTGTCTGGGGCCAACGTCCTGACTTTC. Its translation: CASSPMGSGDLLVLLSGANVLTF.

The chain uses TRBV27 and TRBJ2-2; D perhaps matches TRBD2 (6 bases). V lost 2 bases, J lost 5 bases, and 21 bases lay in between. Germline V gives CDR1 MNHEY, CDR2 SMNVEV (reference sequence). The CDR3 extends over 18 amino acids. CDR3 in DNA: TGTGCCAGCAGTTTACTCCCCCCCCGGAGGGGCAATACCGGGGAGCTGTTTTTT. It is translated as CASSLLPPRRGNTGELFF.

The rearrangement joins TRBV5-1 to TRBJ1-1, with D perhaps matching TRBD1 (6 bases). This CDR3 comprises 16 residues. The germline gives CDR1 SGHRS, CDR2 YFSETQ. V shed 1 base and J shed 0 bases, with 13 bases lying between them. The CDR3 sequence: CASSLFSQGMNTEAFF. The DNA for the CDR3 is TGCGCCAGCAGCTTGTTTTCGCAGGGGATGAACACTGAAGCTTTCTTT.

V and J are TRBV7-2 and TRBJ2-7; the D gene is possibly TRBD1 (5 bases). This CDR3 region has 15 residues. Germline values: CDR1 SGHTA, CDR2 FQGNSA. V lost 5 bases, J lost 2 bases, and 16 bases lay in between. CDR3 DNA: TGTGCCAGCAGCCTCCTCCCAGGACAAGCCTACGAGCAGTACTTC. It specifies CASSLLPGQAYEQYF. Full variable domain (rest looked up from reference TRBV7-2 and TRBJ2-7): GAGVSQSPSNKVTEKGKDVELRCDPISGHTALYWYRQSLGQGLEFLIYFQGNSAPDKSGLPSDRFSAERTGGSVSTLTIQRTQQEDSAVYLCASSLLPGQAYEQYFGPGTRLTVT.

CDR3 nucleotide sequence: TGTGCCAGCAGCCAGTCCGGGGAGACCCAGTACTTC. Its protein product is CASSQSGETQYF. The chain carries TRBV14 and TRBJ2-5; no clear D gene. V was trimmed by 3 bases and J by 5 bases, leaving 7 bases between them. CDR3 length equals 12 residues. Germline CDR1 and CDR2: SGHDN and FVKESK.

J is TRBJ2-3 and V is TRBV9; the match to TRBD1 covers 8 bases. Trimming took 4 bases from V and 3 from J; bases not matched to a gene: 4. The germline V gene has CDR1 SGDLS and CDR2 YYNGEE. The CDR3 has 14 residues. The CDR3: CASSPGQGTDTQYF. The CDR3 nucleotides are TGTGCCAGCAGCCCTGGACAGGGAACAGATACGCAGTATTTT.

This sequence joins TRBV29-1 and TRBJ1-4; weak D call: TRBD1 (6 bases). CDR1 SQVTM and CDR2 ANQGSEA come from the germline V gene. The CDR3 consists of 14 residues. With 5 bases removed from V and 6 bases from J, the gap between germline ends came to 16 bases. The CDR3 DNA reads TGCAGCGTTACCCAGGGGAGAATGGATGAAAAACTGTTTTTT. This gives the protein CSVTQGRMDEKLFF.

The CDR3 reads CASSHPGQGGDSPLHF. DNA for the CDR3: TGCGCCAGCAGCCACCCCGGACAGGGAGGGGATTCACCCCTCCACTTT. The rearrangement joins TRBV4-1 to TRBJ1-6, with 8 positions matching TRBD1. Germline V gene data show CDR1 as MGHRA and CDR2 as YSYEKL. With 3 bases clipped from V and 8 bases from J, the junction kept 9 bases outside the gene matches. The CDR3 runs to 16 residues.

This clone is a singleton in its sample. The rearrangement uses TRBV7-2 and TRBJ2-7, with TRBD2 as a possible D gene (6 bases). Trimming cost V 1 base and J 2 bases, with 15 bases left between them. Germline V gene sequence: CDR1 SGHTA, CDR2 FQGNSA. The CDR3 is 16 amino acids. The CDR3 DNA reads TGTGCCAGCAGCTTAGGGCCCCGGGGGTCAACCTACGAGCAGTACTTC. Its protein is CASSLGPRGSTYEQYF.

This chain connects TRBV11-1 to TRBJ1-1; D is possibly TRBD1 (6 bases). CDR3 size: 14 residues. The ends were cut back, 5 bases at V and 4 bases at J, with 14 bases in the middle. CDR1 and CDR2 from the germline V gene are SGHAT and FQDESV (reference sequence). CDR3 bases: TGTGCCAGCAGCACAGGGTTTGGGAGCACTGAAGCTTTCTTT. Its translation: CASSTGFGSTEAFF.

This clone was recorded only once. The rearrangement links TRBV28 to TRBJ2-7, with 7 bases identical to TRBD1. V gave up 2 bases and J gave up 1 base; unmatched junction bases: 11. This CDR3 is built from 17 residues. Germline-derived CDR1 and CDR2 are MDHEN and SYDVKM. As DNA, the CDR3 is TGTGCCAGCAGTTTAACTAAGGGGGCAGGGCCTTCCTACGAGCAGTACTTC. It encodes CASSLTKGAGPSYEQYF.

The chain has TRBV6-5 and TRBJ2-2; weak D call: TRBD1 (7 bases). This CDR3 has 14 residues. V lost 6 bases and J 4 bases, leaving 12 bases between the germline ends. Germline V gene sequence: CDR1 MNHEY, CDR2 SVGAGI. DNA for the CDR3: TGTGCCAGCAGAGGGAGGACAGGCACCGGGGAGCTGTTTTTT. Its protein product is CASRGRTGTGELFF.

The V gene is TRBV2, the J gene TRBJ1-2; no clear D. The CDR3 sequence is 13 residues long. The V end lost 8 bases, the J end lost 9 bases, and 19 bases lay between the germline ends. Germline lookup yields CDR1 SNHLY and CDR2 FYNNEI. As DNA, the CDR3 is TGTGCCAGCCTCCCGGGATCACTCCTGAGCTACACCTTC. This codes for CASLPGSLLSYTF.

This rearrangement joins TRBV19 to TRBJ2-3; TRBD2 agrees at 7 bases. CDR1 and CDR2 (germline): LNHDA, SQIVND (reference sequence). CDR3 length equals 15 residues. V lost 3 bases, J lost 6 bases, and 9 bases stayed unmatched. CDR3 DNA sequence: TGTGCCAGTAGTATTTGGGGAGGGAACCTGGATACGCAGTATTTT. Translation: CASSIWGGNLDTQYF.